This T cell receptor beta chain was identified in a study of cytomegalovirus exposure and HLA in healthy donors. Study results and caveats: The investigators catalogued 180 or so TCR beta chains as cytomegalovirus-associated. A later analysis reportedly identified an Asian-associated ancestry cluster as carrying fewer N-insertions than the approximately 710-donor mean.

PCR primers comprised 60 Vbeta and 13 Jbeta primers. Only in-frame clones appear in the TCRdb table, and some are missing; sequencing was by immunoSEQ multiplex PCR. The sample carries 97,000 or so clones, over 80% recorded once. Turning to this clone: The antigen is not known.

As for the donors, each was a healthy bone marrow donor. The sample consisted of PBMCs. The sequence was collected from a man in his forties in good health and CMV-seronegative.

The CDR3 DNA reads as TGTGCCACCAGCAGGGGTGGGGCAGCGGGGGGGACCGGGGAGCTGTTTTTT. Its protein product is CATSRGGAAGGTGELFF. J is TRBJ2-2 and V is TRBV15, with 10 bases fitting TRBD2. Germline CDR1 is LNHNV and CDR2 is YYDKDF (reference sequence). Trimming cost V 3 bases and J 5 bases; bases outside gene matches: 9. The CDR3 runs 17 residues. The whole variable domain, remainder taken from reference TRBV15 and TRBJ2-2, is DAMVIQNPRYQVTQFGKPVTLSCSQTLNHNVMYWYQQKSSQAPKLLFHYYDKDFNNEADTPDNFQSRRPNTSFCFLDIRSPGLGDTAMYLCATSRGGAAGGTGELFFGEGSRLTVL.